A selection of T cell receptor beta chains follows, all from one sample in a study of cytomegalovirus exposure and HLA in healthy donors. Using immunoSEQ multiplex PCR, the repertoire was profiled, and TCRdb retains in-frame clones only, with some absent. This sample has about 130,000 clones; about 87% occur once, and the top ten carry less than 7%. The sequencing input was PBMCs. Receptors were obtained from a woman in her twenties or thirties in good health and CMV-seropositive. The CDR3 runs from the conserved cysteine through the conserved F or W. D genes are given only for firm matches. Clone size is not always given. Where it is, it says once, few, many or a class for expanded clones.

j_gene	d_gene	abundance	v_gene	CDR3aa	CDR3nt
TRBJ1-5	NA	NA	TRBV15	CATSTTLGGGRNQPQHF	TGTGCCACCAGCACAACTTTGGGGGGGGGTAGGAATCAGCCCCAGCATTTT
TRBJ2-1	TRBD2	NA	TRBV19	CASSVIAGVGYNEQFF	TGTGCCAGTAGTGTTATAGCGGGAGTCGGGTACAATGAGCAGTTCTTC
TRBJ2-1	TRBD2	few	TRBV28	CASGPWLAGGGDEQFF	TGTGCCAGCGGACCGTGGCTAGCGGGAGGCGGAGATGAGCAGTTCTTC
TRBJ1-6	NA	NA	TRBV19	CASSMAAATNSPLHF	TGTGCCAGTAGTATGGCGGCAGCCACCAATTCACCCCTCCACTTT
TRBJ2-1	TRBD2	NA	TRBV6-1	CASSVLAGDYYNEQFF	TGTGCCAGCAGTGTCTTAGCGGGAGACTACTACAATGAGCAGTTCTTC
TRBJ2-3	NA	NA	TRBV6-5	CASSYRGDTQYF	TGTGCCAGCAGTTACCGGGGGGATACGCAGTATTTT
TRBJ1-2	NA	NA	TRBV28	CASGETVYGYTF	TGTGCCAGCGGCGAGACTGTCTATGGCTACACCTTC
TRBJ2-7	NA	once	TRBV4-1	CASSQDPGGVNYEQYF	TGCGCCAGCAGCCAAGATCCGGGGGGCGTCAACTACGAGCAGTACTTC
TRBJ2-7	TRBD1	NA	TRBV14	CASSHLGQAYEQYF	TGTGCCAGCAGCCACCTGGGACAGGCCTACGAGCAGTACTTC
TRBJ2-3	TRBD1	NA	TRBV28	CASSVPRDRGVSPSGTDTQYF	TGTGCCAGCAGTGTCCCCCGGGACAGGGGCGTCTCCCCCTCTGGCACAGATACGCAGTATTTT
TRBJ1-1	NA	many	TRBV7-9	CASSLGHQGNTEAFF	TGTGCCAGCAGCTTAGGACACCAGGGGAACACTGAAGCTTTCTTT
TRBJ2-6	TRBD1	once	TRBV18	CASSHPGQSTSGANVLTF	TGTGCCAGCTCACACCCGGGACAGAGTACTTCTGGGGCCAACGTCCTGACTTTC
TRBJ2-7	NA	NA	TRBV21-1	CASFYYDRPVYEQYF	TGTGCCAGCTTCTATTACGACAGGCCTGTCTACGAGCAGTACTTC
TRBJ2-7	NA	NA	TRBV4-1	CASSQGASSYEQYF	TGCGCCAGCAGCCAAGGCGCTAGCTCCTACGAGCAGTACTTC
TRBJ2-2	NA	NA	TRBV2	CASSPGGQVSGELFF	TGTGCCAGCAGCCCGGGGGGACAGGTGTCCGGGGAGCTGTTTTTT
TRBJ1-1	TRBD1	medium-sized	TRBV13	CASSLVGTAIEAFF	TGTGCCAGCAGCTTAGTTGGGACAGCGATTGAAGCTTTCTTT
TRBJ2-5	TRBD2	NA	TRBV13	CASSLSSGGQETQYF	TGTGCCAGCAGCTTATCCAGCGGGGGCCAAGAGACCCAGTACTTC
TRBJ2-5	NA	NA	TRBV6-5	CASSHRQQETQYF	TGTGCCAGCAGTCACCGCCAGCAAGAGACCCAGTACTTC
TRBJ2-7	TRBD2	NA	TRBV29-1	CSVESSGGGEQYF	TGCAGCGTTGAATCTTCGGGGGGGGGCGAGCAGTACTTC
TRBJ2-3	NA	NA	TRBV16	CASSQASTDTQYF	TGTGCCAGCAGCCAGGCAAGTACAGATACGCAGTATTTT
TRBJ2-7	NA	once	TRBV28	CASSLRGEQYF	TGTGCCAGCAGTTTAAGGGGCGAGCAGTACTTC
TRBJ2-1	NA	NA	TRBV11-2	CASSLRGKPFF	TGTGCCAGCAGCTTGAGGGGGAAGCCGTTCTTC
TRBJ2-7	NA	NA	TRBV6-6	CASSYAGASSYEQYF	TGTGCCAGCAGTTACGCGGGGGCCTCTTCCTACGAGCAGTACTTC
TRBJ2-3	NA	NA	TRBV10-3	CAIMGGDTDTQYF	TGTGCCATCATGGGGGGAGACACAGATACGCAGTATTTT
TRBJ2-1	TRBD1	NA	TRBV9	CASSDQTGGSANEQFF	TGTGCCAGCAGCGATCAGACAGGGGGATCTGCCAATGAGCAGTTCTTC
TRBJ2-1	TRBD2	NA	TRBV7-6	CASSLVGGARNEQFF	TGTGCCAGCAGCTTAGTCGGGGGGGCGAGAAATGAGCAGTTCTTC
TRBJ2-1	TRBD2	NA	TRBV10-3	CAISDWEREGGEQFF	TGTGCCATCAGTGATTGGGAGCGGGAGGGTGGTGAGCAGTTCTTC
TRBJ1-6	NA	NA	TRBV28	CASSFGGNNSPLHF	TGTGCCAGCAGTTTCGGGGGAAATAATTCACCCCTCCACTTT
TRBJ2-7	TRBD1	NA	TRBV28	CASSNAGTGWCEQYF	TGTGCCAGCAGTAACGCCGGGACAGGGTGGTGCGAGCAGTACTTC
TRBJ2-7	TRBD2	NA	TRBV2	CASSALLAGVSEQYF	TGTGCCAGCAGCGCACTACTAGCGGGAGTCTCCGAGCAGTACTTC
TRBJ2-4	NA	NA	TRBV13	CASSPPRGASQNLPKNIQYF	TGTGCCAGCAGCCCACCTCGCGGGGCTTCCCAGAACCTACCCAAAAACATTCAGTACTTC
TRBJ2-1	NA	NA	TRBV10-2	CASSESLVLGADEQFF	TGCGCCAGCAGTGAGTCTCTGGTCTTGGGGGCTGATGAGCAGTTCTTC
TRBJ1-1	NA	NA	TRBV6-6	CASSYPWAHQNTEAFF	TGTGCCAGCAGTTACCCCTGGGCCCACCAGAACACTGAAGCTTTCTTT
TRBJ1-1	NA	NA	TRBV2	CASAGGEAFF	TGTGCCAGCGCAGGTGGTGAAGCTTTCTTT
TRBJ1-6	NA	NA	TRBV7-7	CASSLTGIIYNSPLHF	TGTGCTAGCAGCTTAACAGGGATAATCTATAATTCACCCCTCCACTTT
TRBJ2-1	NA	NA	TRBV9	CASSPRIRPEDEQFF	TGTGCCAGCAGCCCACGAATTAGGCCCGAGGATGAGCAGTTCTTC
TRBJ2-1	NA	once	TRBV6-4	CASSLDWAGEQFF	TGTGCCAGCAGTCTGGACTGGGCGGGTGAGCAGTTCTTC
TRBJ2-7	NA	NA	TRBV5-5	CASTPGTYYEQYF	TGTGCCAGCACCCCGGGGACTTACTACGAGCAGTACTTC
TRBJ1-2	TRBD1	NA	TRBV6-5	CASSYEDRVNYGYTF	TGTGCCAGCAGTTACGAAGACAGGGTAAACTATGGCTACACCTTC
TRBJ1-1	TRBD1	NA	TRBV18	CASSPYPGGENTEAFF	TGTGCCAGCTCACCATACCCAGGGGGAGAGAACACTGAAGCTTTCTTT
TRBJ1-5	TRBD1	NA	TRBV2	CASTSTGLKGQPQHF	TGTGCCAGCACTTCGACAGGGCTAAAGGGACAGCCCCAGCATTTT
TRBJ1-6	TRBD1	NA	TRBV18	CASSLGTGGNSPLHF	TGTGCCAGCTCACTGGGGACAGGGGGCAATTCACCCCTCCACTTT
TRBJ2-3	NA	NA	TRBV11-3	CASSVRGTDTQYF	TGTGCCAGCAGCGTACGTGGCACGGATACGCAGTATTTT
TRBJ1-1	NA	NA	TRBV11-2	CASSPRGGAEAFF	TGTGCCAGCAGCCCACGGGGTGGGGCTGAAGCTTTCTTT
TRBJ2-7	TRBD2	NA	TRBV6-1	CALQGTSAFYEQYF	TGTGCCTTACAAGGGACTAGCGCCTTCTACGAGCAGTACTTC
TRBJ2-3	TRBD2	NA	TRBV5-6	CASRDVAGATDTQYF	TGTGCCAGCAGGGACGTAGCGGGAGCCACAGATACGCAGTATTTT
TRBJ2-5	NA	NA	TRBV2	CASSVTSTETQYF	TGTGCCAGCAGCGTCACTAGCACTGAGACCCAGTACTTC
TRBJ2-7	TRBD1	NA	TRBV5-1	CASGGTGGSYEQYF	TGCGCCAGCGGCGGGACAGGGGGCTCCTACGAGCAGTACTTC
TRBJ2-7	NA	NA	TRBV28	CASSLGPSPGSYEQYF	TGTGCCAGCAGCTTAGGGCCATCCCCGGGGTCCTACGAGCAGTACTTC
TRBJ2-1	NA	NA	TRBV5-1	CASSSGNEQFF	TGCGCCAGCAGCAGCGGGAATGAGCAGTTCTTC
TRBJ1-4	NA	NA	TRBV2	CASSERLTNEKLFF	TGTGCCAGCAGTGAAAGACTAACTAATGAAAAACTGTTTTTT
TRBJ1-2	NA	NA	TRBV28	CASSSSTGFAYGYTF	NA
TRBJ1-1	TRBD1	NA	TRBV28	CASSSTGGNTEAFF	TGTGCCAGCAGTTCGACAGGGGGGAACACTGAAGCTTTCTTT
TRBJ2-1	TRBD2	NA	TRBV19	CASSPGGSSYNEQFF	TGTGCCAGCTCCCCCGGGGGGAGCTCCTACAATGAGCAGTTCTTC